The clone carrying this TCR beta chain was observed a handful of times. The source of the sample is a study of T-cell memory formation after mild COVID-19. V shed 1 base, J shed 5 bases, and the junction held 4 bases outside the gene matches. The CDR3 sequence is 15 residues long. Germline V gene lookup returns CDR1 SEHNR and CDR2 FQNEAQ (reference sequence). MiXCR, applied by TCRdb to the 5' RACE reads, yields one record per CDR3 protein. This table holds a few hundred thousand distinct CDR3 sequences, 25% to 30% found once. The sequencing input was PBMCs or a T cell subset sorted from them (not recorded which). This chain links TRBV7-9 with TRBJ2-5; TRBD1 aligns across 10 bases. The TCR was taken from an adult woman who had mild COVID-19 (a few samples of this study predate the infection). Cell type and time point are not known. In DNA, the CDR3 is TGTGCCAGCAGCTTAGGACAGGGGGCGTCGGAGACCCAGTACTTC. This sequence encodes CASSLGQGASETQYF.